This entry describes one T cell receptor beta chain. What it binds is not known. CDR3 length equals 11 residues. Between the trimmed V and J ends, which lost 4 bases and 5 bases, there was a span of 8 bases. The germline V gene encodes CDR1 DFQATT and CDR2 SNEGSKA (reference sequence). Profiled with immunoSEQ multiplex PCR; TCRdb holds only in-frame clones, not every one. Of 100,000 to 140,000 clones listed, under 95% are singletons. This record comes from a study of T cell responses to AZD1222 COVID-19 vaccine. Study findings and constraints: Increases in Spike-specific TCR breadth and depth were seen after two AZD1222 doses. At study baseline, merely a handful of AZD1222 recipients were seropositive. Donors, mostly white British, included more females; clonal diversity was possibly underestimated.

The source material was peripheral blood, sampled on day 0 of AZD1222 vaccination. The clonotype was recovered from an adult in good health. The rearrangement joins TRBV20-1 to TRBJ2-5; D not certain. As DNA, the CDR3 is TGCAGTGCTACCCTTGGGGAGACCCAGTACTTC. It specifies CSATLGETQYF.